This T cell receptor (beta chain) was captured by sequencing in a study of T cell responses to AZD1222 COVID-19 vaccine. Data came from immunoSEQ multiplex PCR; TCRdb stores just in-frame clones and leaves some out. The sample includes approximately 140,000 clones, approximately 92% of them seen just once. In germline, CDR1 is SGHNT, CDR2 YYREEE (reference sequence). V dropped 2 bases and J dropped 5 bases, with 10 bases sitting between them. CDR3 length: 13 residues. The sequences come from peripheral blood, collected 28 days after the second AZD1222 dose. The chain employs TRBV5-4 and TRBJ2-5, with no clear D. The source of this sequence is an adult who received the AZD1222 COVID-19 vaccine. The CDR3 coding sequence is TGTGCCAGCAGCTTCGTACCGATTGAGACCCAGTACTTC. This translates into CASSFVPIETQYF.